This record concerns one TCR beta chain sequence. These data come from a study of blood T cell repertoires in COVID-19. Libraries were prepared by immunoSEQ multiplex PCR; TCRdb keeps only in-frame clonotypes and omits some of them. The sample records about 170,000 clones, around 83% being singletons. The V gene's germline CDR1 is LGHDT and CDR2 YNNKEL (reference sequence). V lost 0 bases, J lost 5 bases, and 5 bases stayed unmatched. This CDR3 has 17 amino acids. Participants had their cohort set by participant-reported clinical history. The sequenced material came from PBMCs or T cells enriched from blood (not recorded which). This rearrangement joins TRBV3-1 (or the pseudogene TRBV3-2) to TRBJ2-2; 11 bases line up with TRBD2. The TCR was taken from a woman aged 45 to 65 in a cohort exposed to, infected with or recovered from COVID-19 (not recorded which). CDR3 nucleotides: TGTGCCAGCAGCCAAGACGGAATAGCGGGAGGGACCGGGGAGCTGTTTTTT. Translating it yields CASSQDGIAGGTGELFF.